A selection of T cell receptor beta chains follows, all from one sample in a study of T cells in Graves' hyperthyroidism and ophthalmopathy. TCRdb re-called the multiplex PCR reads through MiXCR, storing one row per CDR3 protein. In the table there are about 350,000 distinct CDR3 sequences, approximately 18% of which are singletons. Specimen: blood. Receptors were obtained from a woman in her 30s with Graves' hyperthyroidism that later progressed to Graves' ophthalmopathy. CDR3s include the opening cysteine and the closing phenylalanine or tryptophan. D genes are given only for firm matches. Size is omitted from some rows. Given values are once, few, many or a class for expanded clones.

d_gene	abundance	v_gene	j_gene	CDR3aa	CDR3nt
NA	few	TRBV6-1	TRBJ1-5	CASSEGVRMVKPQHF	TGTGCCAGCAGTGAAGGTGTCAGGATGGTAAAGCCCCAGCATTTT
TRBD1	few	TRBV29-1	TRBJ2-7	CSVLGQDRDEQYF	TGCAGCGTCCTCGGACAGGACAGGGACGAGCAGTACTTC
TRBD2	many	TRBV28	TRBJ2-7	CASSPHRGRGTYEQYF	TGTGCCAGCAGTCCCCACCGAGGGCGGGGGACCTACGAGCAGTACTTC
NA	many	TRBV7-9	TRBJ1-4	CASSTTNEKLFF	TGTGCCAGCAGCACAACTAATGAAAAACTGTTTTTT
NA	many	TRBV28	TRBJ2-7	CASSLQGFVHEQYF	TGTGCCAGCAGTTTACAGGGGTTTGTCCACGAGCAGTACTTC
TRBD1	many	TRBV27	TRBJ2-7	CASSAPGTGSYEQYF	TGTGCCAGCAGTGCGCCCGGGACAGGGTCCTACGAGCAGTACTTC
NA	many	TRBV28	TRBJ2-2	CASSLEGAANTGELFF	TGTGCCAGCAGTTTAGAGGGAGCGGCGAACACCGGGGAGCTGTTTTTT
NA	few	TRBV2	TRBJ1-5	CASSDEDTPEAQHF	TGTGCCAGCAGTGATGAGGACACTCCGGAGGCCCAGCATTTT
NA	few	TRBV4-1	TRBJ1-6	CASSQEGSSYNSPLHF	TGCGCCAGCAGCCAAGAAGGGAGCTCCTATAATTCACCCCTCCACTTT
NA	NA	TRBV2	TRBJ2-1	CASSDGSSIISSYNEQFF	TGTGCCAGCAGTGACGGTTCCAGTATAATCAGCTCCTACAATGAGCAGTTCTTC
NA	many	TRBV28	TRBJ1-5	CASSLIAGNNQPQHF	TGTGCCAGCAGTTTAATAGCAGGAAACAATCAGCCCCAGCATTTT
TRBD2	NA	TRBV4-1	TRBJ2-1	CASSLMIAGVVEQFF	TGCGCCAGCAGCCTAATGATAGCGGGAGTGGTTGAGCAGTTCTTC
NA	NA	TRBV28	TRBJ1-4	CASISWGTTNEKLFF	TGTGCCAGCATTTCCTGGGGGACGACTAATGAAAAACTGTTTTTT
NA	many	TRBV12-3/TRBV12-4	TRBJ2-7	CASSTGGAGRGEQYF	TGTGCCAGCAGTACTGGGGGGGCAGGCCGGGGCGAGCAGTACTTC
TRBD1	NA	TRBV9	TRBJ1-2	CASSTNRGGLLGYTF	TGTGCCAGCAGTACAAACAGGGGGGGCCTTTTGGGCTACACCTTC
NA	many	TRBV11-2	TRBJ2-7	CASSTEGIPSYEQYF	TGTGCCAGCAGCACAGAAGGCATTCCCTCCTACGAGCAGTACTTC
NA	many	TRBV7-6	TRBJ2-2	CASSLLAGINTGELFF	TGTGCCAGCAGCTTACTGGCAGGGATTAACACCGGGGAGCTGTTTTTT